A single sample is the source of the 18 T cell receptor beta chains below, sequenced in a study of OX40 agonist ivuxolimab in advanced cancers. Using immunoSEQ multiplex PCR, the repertoire was profiled, and TCRdb retains in-frame clones only, with some absent. The sample records some 130,000 clones, 90% being singletons. This material consisted of CD4+ or CD8+ T cells sorted from blood, taken in a trial of the OX40 agonist ivuxolimab. These receptors all come from an adult with an advanced solid tumor such as melanoma, head and neck, liver or kidney cancer.

The chain couples TRBV5-1 to TRBJ2-7, with 7 bases lining up with TRBD2. CDR3 length equals 15 residues. Germline V gene data show CDR1 as SGHRS and CDR2 as YFSETQ. V shed 0 bases, J shed 6 bases, and the junction held 9 bases outside the gene matches. The CDR3 spells CASSLGPAGLFEQYF. In nucleotides, the CDR3 is TGCGCCAGCAGCTTGGGGCCAGCGGGACTTTTCGAGCAGTACTTC.

The V call is TRBV6-1, the J call TRBJ2-7; D unresolved. The CDR3 is 14 residues long. Germline assignment: CDR1 MNHNS and CDR2 SASEGT. V was clipped by 1 base and J by 2 bases, with 9 bases between them. The chain's CDR3 is CASSEVRITYEQYF. The DNA of the CDR3 is TGTGCCAGCAGTGAAGTGCGGATAACCTACGAGCAGTACTTC.

The chain has TRBV27 and TRBJ2-1; 14 bases match TRBD2. CDR1 is MNHEY, CDR2 SMNVEV, per germline (reference sequence). The CDR3 contains 16 residues. V was clipped by 4 bases and J by 6 bases; unmatched bases: 5. The CDR3 is CASSSAGTSGSNEQFF. CDR3 nucleotide sequence: TGTGCCAGCAGTTCAGCCGGGACTAGCGGGAGCAATGAGCAGTTCTTC.

The chain couples TRBV28 to TRBJ2-7; D perhaps matches TRBD1 (6 bases). This CDR3 region has 17 residues. The germline gives CDR1 MDHEN, CDR2 SYDVKM. Trimming shortened V by 3 bases and J by 0 bases, and 18 bases separated the two germline ends. CDR3 nucleotides: TGTGCCAGCAGTTTCTTGCCCGGGACCAGGGGCTCCTACGAGCAGTACTTC. It encodes CASSFLPGTRGSYEQYF. The whole variable domain, filled in from reference TRBV28 and TRBJ2-7, reads DVKVTQSSRYLVKRTGEKVFLECVQDMDHENMFWYRQDPGLGLRLIYFSYDVKMKEKGDIPEGYSVSREKKERFSLILESASTNQTSMYLCASSFLPGTRGSYEQYFGPGTRLTVT.

The V call is TRBV6-5, the J call TRBJ1-3; D might be TRBD1 (5 bases). The CDR3 loop spans 15 amino acids. The germline V gene encodes CDR1 MNHEY and CDR2 SVGAGI. The V end lost 6 bases, the J end lost 2 bases, and 14 bases lay between the germline ends. The CDR3 sequence: CASRSFRDAGNTIYF. Written as DNA, the CDR3 is TGTGCCAGCAGGTCCTTCAGGGACGCTGGAAACACCATATATTTT.

This clone appeared once. The gene calls are TRBV7-2 and TRBJ2-1, with 11 positions matching TRBD2. Germline V lookup: CDR1 SGHTA, CDR2 FQGNSA. The J segment lost 1 base and the V segment lost 5 bases, leaving 4 bases of the junction unmatched. The CDR3 is 16 amino acids. The CDR3 nucleotides are TGTGCCAGCAGCCGGGCTAGCGGGGGGTCCTACAATGAGCAGTTCTTC. It translates to CASSRASGGSYNEQFF.

This clone appeared a single time. The chain combines TRBV5-1 with TRBJ2-7; 9 bases fit TRBD2. Germline CDR1 SGHRS, CDR2 YFSETQ. Losses at the gene ends were 4 bases for V and 4 bases for J; bases not matched to a gene: 9. CDR3 length: 15 amino acids. The CDR3 nucleotides read TGCGCCAGCAGCAGCACTACTAGCGGGCCTTACGAGCAGTACTTC. Its translation is CASSSTTSGPYEQYF. Using reference TRBV5-1 and TRBJ2-7 for the parts outside the CDR3, the full variable domain is KAGVTQTPRYLIKTRGQQVTLSCSPISGHRSVSWYQQTPGQGLQFLFEYFSETQRNKGNFPGRFSGRQFSNSRSEMNVSTLELGDSALYLCASSSTTSGPYEQYFGPGTRLTVT.

The V call is TRBV10-1, the J call TRBJ1-3; tentatively, D is TRBD1 (5 bases). The CDR3 sequence is 16 residues long. Trimming removed 0 bases from V and 0 bases from J, with 9 bases in between. Germline CDR1 WNHNN, CDR2 SYGVQD (reference sequence). The DNA for the CDR3 is TGCGCCAGCAGTGAGTCGTCGACAGCCTCTGGAAACACCATATATTTT. It yields the protein CASSESSTASGNTIYF.

This clone was seen only a few times. The V gene is TRBV4-1, the J gene TRBJ2-7; 8 bases are a match to TRBD2. V trimming: 4 bases; J trimming: 4 bases; junction bases outside the gene matches: 18. CDR1 and CDR2 (germline): MGHRA, YSYEKL. This CDR3 is 18 amino acids long. The CDR3 region has the DNA TGCGCCAGCAGCCTGGACAGCCCGCAGACAGCGGGAGTTTACGAGCAGTACTTC. This gives the protein CASSLDSPQTAGVYEQYF.

The chain joins TRBV5-4 to TRBJ1-3; no reliable D call. The CDR3 extends over 13 amino acids. With 4 bases removed from V and 4 bases from J, the gap between germline ends came to 9 bases. CDR1 and CDR2 (germline): SGHNT, YYREEE (reference sequence). The CDR3 loop is CASSAGEGNTIYF. The CDR3 DNA reads TGTGCCAGCAGCGCCGGGGAAGGAAACACCATATATTTT.

The chain joins TRBV19 to TRBJ2-6; possibly TRBD1 or TRBD2 for D (5 bases each). This CDR3 is 17 amino acids long. Germline CDR1 reads LNHDA; CDR2 reads SQIVND (reference sequence). V shed 3 bases and J shed 3 bases, with 15 bases lying between them. The CDR3 loop is CASSIGAVADGANVLTF. CDR3 DNA sequence: TGTGCCAGTAGTATCGGGGCTGTGGCTGATGGGGCCAACGTCCTGACTTTC.

The V call is TRBV29-1, the J call TRBJ2-3, with 7 bases lining up with TRBD2. The CDR3 is 13 residues long. Germline V gives CDR1 SQVTM, CDR2 ANQGSEA. Here the CDR3 DNA reads TGCAGTGATGTCGGGGGGAGCACAGATACGCAGTATTTT. This codes for CSDVGGSTDTQYF.

Only one count was recorded for this clone. V is TRBV19 and J is TRBJ1-1; D is perhaps TRBD1 (6 bases). V was cut by 7 bases and J by 0 bases, with 12 bases left in between. The CDR3 extends over 14 amino acids. The germline CDR1 and CDR2 sequences are LNHDA and SQIVND (reference sequence). The CDR3 coding sequence is TGTGCCAGTACACAGGGACCCATGAACACTGAAGCTTTCTTT. It codes for CASTQGPMNTEAFF. The entire variable domain, with the rest obtained from reference TRBV19 and TRBJ1-1, is as follows: DGGITQSPKYLFRKEGQNVTLSCEQNLNHDAMYWYRQDPGQGLRLIYYSQIVNDFQKGDIAEGYSVSREKKESFPLTVTSAQKNPTAFYLCASTQGPMNTEAFFGQGTRLTVV.

This chain uses TRBV5-1 with TRBJ1-5; the D is unclear. CDR3 length: 13 residues. Germline V CDR1 and CDR2: SGHRS, YFSETQ. Trimming took 4 bases from V and 3 from J, leaving 8 bases between them. The CDR3, as DNA: TGCGCCAGCAGCCCTGGTACCAATCAGCCCCAGCATTTT. Translating it yields CASSPGTNQPQHF. Variable domain in full (rest from reference TRBV5-1 and TRBJ1-5): KAGVTQTPRYLIKTRGQQVTLSCSPISGHRSVSWYQQTPGQGLQFLFEYFSETQRNKGNFPGRFSGRQFSNSRSEMNVSTLELGDSALYLCASSPGTNQPQHFGDGTRLSIL.

The gene calls are TRBV6-5 and TRBJ2-7, with TRBD1 identical over 8 bases. The CDR3 sequence is 16 residues long. The ends lost 0 bases at V and 0 bases at J; junction bases unmatched: 4. Germline V gives CDR1 MNHEY, CDR2 SVGAGI. DNA for the CDR3: TGTGCCAGCAGTTACTCCCGCACAGGGGGCTCCTACGAGCAGTACTTC. Translation: CASSYSRTGGSYEQYF.

The chain carries TRBV6-6 and TRBJ2-5; maybe TRBD2 (6 bases). The CDR3 loop spans 15 amino acids. Germline CDR1 MNHNY, CDR2 SVGAGI (reference sequence). V dropped 2 bases and J dropped 4 bases, with 14 bases sitting between them. CDR3 sequence reads: CASSYGGTRRETQYF. The CDR3, as DNA: TGTGCCAGCAGTTACGGAGGGACCAGGCGAGAGACCCAGTACTTC.

This clone was counted a few times. V is TRBV5-1 and J is TRBJ1-4, with D unresolved. The CDR3 extends over 14 amino acids. Trimming stripped 6 bases from V and 3 bases from J, with 12 bases between. Germline assignment: CDR1 SGHRS and CDR2 YFSETQ. The CDR3 sequence is CASNPGGANEKLFF. CDR3 DNA: TGCGCCAGCAACCCAGGAGGTGCTAATGAAAAACTGTTTTTT.

The chain couples TRBV6-5 to TRBJ1-1; D is unresolved. The CDR3 runs to 16 residues. Trimming pared 2 bases from V and 4 bases from J, leaving 17 bases between. Germline V gives CDR1 MNHEY, CDR2 SVGAGI. The CDR3 sequence: CASSYGPEIIRTEAFF. CDR3 coding DNA: TGTGCCAGCAGTTACGGACCGGAAATAATTCGCACTGAAGCTTTCTTT.